What follows are 27 T cell receptor beta chains derived from one specimen sequenced in a study of blood T cell repertoires in COVID-19. Assay: immunoSEQ multiplex PCR; the TCRdb copy retains only in-frame clones and omits some. This sample has some 260,000 clones, with about 91% found just once. The sequenced sample consisted of peripheral blood. The receptors here all came from a woman aged 30 to 39 with COVID-19, enrolled during active disease.

The chain is built from TRBV4-1 and TRBJ2-3, with D tentatively TRBD1 (6 bases). Germline lookup yields CDR1 MGHRA and CDR2 YSYEKL. Deletions cut 4 bases from V and 1 base from J, with 21 bases between. The CDR3 contains 18 residues. The CDR3 DNA is TGCGCCAGCAGCCGTTTCCAGGGGTGGACTCGCGGCACAGATACGCAGTATTTT. Its protein is CASSRFQGWTRGTDTQYF.

The chain combines TRBV5-6 with TRBJ1-5; a weak D match, TRBD1 (6 bases). The CDR3 spans 14 residues. Trimming left V 3 bases short and J 4 bases short, with 11 bases between. CDR1 SGHDT and CDR2 YYEEEE come from the germline V gene. CDR3 loop: CASSSRRGNQPQHF. CDR3 DNA: TGTGCCAGCAGCTCACGTAGGGGGAATCAGCCCCAGCATTTT.

The genes are TRBV30 and TRBJ1-1, with D tentatively TRBD1 (6 bases). V was cut by 0 bases and J by 4 bases, with 24 bases left in between. The CDR3 contains 18 residues. The germline CDR1 and CDR2 sequences are GTSNPN and SVGIG (reference sequence). CDR3 residues: CAWSVYRVFGGRVTEAFF. CDR3 coding DNA: TGTGCCTGGAGTGTGTACAGGGTATTTGGGGGTAGGGTCACTGAAGCTTTCTTT.

This sequence joins TRBV4-3 and TRBJ1-1; D gene unclear. The V end was cut by 1 base, the J end by 4 bases, with 13 bases between. This CDR3 is built from 15 residues. The V gene's germline CDR1 is LGHNA and CDR2 YSLEER. DNA for the CDR3: TGCGCCAGCAGCCAAGTATGGGTTCGGGGCACTGAAGCTTTCTTT. Translation gives CASSQVWVRGTEAFF.

This chain connects TRBV11-3 to TRBJ1-4; no clear D gene. CDR3 length: 16 residues. Trimming left V 1 base short and J 0 bases short, with 9 bases between. Looked up from germline, CDR1 is SGHNT and CDR2 is YENEEA. The CDR3 region is CASSLAPYTTNEKLFF. CDR3 in DNA: TGTGCCAGCAGCTTAGCCCCGTATACAACTAATGAAAAACTGTTTTTT.

The rearrangement links TRBV6-5 to TRBJ2-5, with D tentatively TRBD2 (5 bases). This CDR3 contains 14 residues. V lost 6 bases and J 1 base, leaving 12 bases between the germline ends. From germline, CDR1 is MNHEY and CDR2 SVGAGI. The CDR3 coding sequence is TGTGCCAGCAGCCTTTACGAGGGCCAAGAGACCCAGTACTTC. Its protein product is CASSLYEGQETQYF.

CDR3 loop: CASSLGLVYNEQFF. DNA for the CDR3: TGTGCCAGCAGCCTAGGACTAGTCTACAATGAGCAGTTCTTC. The chain uses TRBV7-2 and TRBJ2-1; 7 nucleotides align to TRBD2. Germline V CDR1 and CDR2: SGHTA, FQGNSA. This CDR3 contains 14 residues. The V gene end was trimmed by 5 bases and the J gene end by 3 bases; junction bases not matched to a gene: 4. Variable domain in full (rest from reference TRBV7-2 and TRBJ2-1): GAGVSQSPSNKVTEKGKDVELRCDPISGHTALYWYRQSLGQGLEFLIYFQGNSAPDKSGLPSDRFSAERTGGSVSTLTIQRTQQEDSAVYLCASSLGLVYNEQFFGPGTRLTVL.

The rearrangement links TRBV4-1 to TRBJ2-5, with D uncertain. Trimming removed 1 base from V and 2 bases from J, with 5 bases in between. Germline lookup yields CDR1 MGHRA and CDR2 YSYEKL. CDR3 length: 13 amino acids. The CDR3 sequence: CASSQVHQETQYF. The CDR3 bases are TGCGCCAGCAGCCAAGTCCATCAAGAGACCCAGTACTTC.

This clone was detected once. V usage is TRBV27 and J usage is TRBJ2-7, with 11 bases matching TRBD1. V dropped 6 bases and J dropped 2; count of bases not matched to a gene: 15. This CDR3 is built from 18 residues. The V gene's germline CDR1 is MNHEY and CDR2 SMNVEV (reference sequence). CDR3 loop: CASSYGTGGARGPYEQYF. DNA of the CDR3: TGTGCCAGCAGCTACGGGACAGGGGGAGCCCGCGGCCCCTACGAGCAGTACTTC.

The genes are TRBV19 and TRBJ2-5; 10 nucleotides agree with TRBD2. The CDR3 sequence is 15 residues long. V shed 2 bases and J 5 bases; nucleotides not matched to a gene: 5. Germline CDR1 and CDR2: LNHDA and SQIVND (reference sequence). The CDR3 is CASSIQRGGRETQYF. CDR3 bases: TGTGCCAGTAGTATACAGCGGGGGGGCCGGGAGACCCAGTACTTC.

This rearrangement joins TRBV2 to TRBJ1-1; 7 bases are shared with TRBD1. The CDR3 contains 11 residues. Germline V CDR1 and CDR2: SNHLY, FYNNEI. V lost 4 bases, J lost 10 bases, and 3 bases stayed unmatched. The chain's CDR3 is CASSVGQRAFF. CDR3 DNA sequence: TGTGCCAGCAGTGTGGGACAGCGAGCTTTCTTT. Combining the CDR3 with reference TRBV2 and TRBJ1-1 gives the whole variable domain EPEVTQTPSHQVTQMGQEVILRCVPISNHLYFYWYRQILGQKVEFLVSFYNNEISEKSEIFDDQFSVERPDGSNFTLKIRSTKLEDSAMYFCASSVGQRAFFGQGTRLTVV.

The chain joins TRBV11-3 to TRBJ2-7, with 7 bases fitting TRBD1. This CDR3 region has 12 residues. The ends lost 5 bases at V and 6 bases at J; junction bases unmatched: 4. From germline, CDR1 is SGHNT and CDR2 YENEEA. The CDR3, as DNA: TGTGCCAGCAGCCCCGACAGGGTCGAGCAGTACTTC. Protein sequence: CASSPDRVEQYF.

CDR3 DNA sequence: TGTGCCAGTAGTATGGGGGCTAGCGGGATCAAAGAGACCCAGTACTTC. Translating it yields CASSMGASGIKETQYF. V usage is TRBV19 and J usage is TRBJ2-5, with 9 bases identical to TRBD2. The length of the CDR3 is 16 residues. Trimming cost V 3 bases and J 3 bases; bases outside gene matches: 8. From germline, CDR1 is LNHDA and CDR2 SQIVND (reference sequence).

The V gene is TRBV19, the J gene TRBJ1-1; 11 bases are a match to TRBD1. The junction had 11 bases not matched to a gene; V was cut back by 7 bases and J by 4 bases. This CDR3 is built from 16 residues. Per the germline V gene, CDR1 is LNHDA and CDR2 is SQIVND (reference sequence). CDR3 protein: CASMRGQGASGTEAFF. The CDR3 DNA follows: TGTGCCAGTATGAGAGGACAGGGGGCGTCGGGCACTGAAGCTTTCTTT.

V gene TRBV6-5 combines with J gene TRBJ1-2, with a possible D match to TRBD1 (5 bases). Trimming shortened V by 6 bases and J by 4 bases, and 15 bases separated the two germline ends. Germline assignment: CDR1 MNHEY and CDR2 SVGAGI. The CDR3 covers 14 residues. This chain's CDR3 is CASRSDTNFYGYTF. The CDR3 DNA is TGTGCCAGCAGGTCGGACACCAACTTCTATGGCTACACCTTC.

This rearrangement joins TRBV4-3 to TRBJ2-7; TRBD1 matches 9 bases. There are 15 residues in the CDR3. Germline loops: CDR1 LGHNA, CDR2 YSLEER. Trimming cost V 2 bases and J 5 bases; bases outside gene matches: 7. The CDR3 protein is CASSQFLGQGNEQYF. The CDR3, as DNA: TGCGCCAGCAGCCAATTCCTGGGACAGGGAAACGAGCAGTACTTC.

This clone was recorded a few times. Compared with germline, one end of the junction differs, possibly owing to a read error. This chain connects TRBV7-9 to TRBJ2-7; tentative D call: TRBD1 (5 bases). The V gene's germline CDR1 is SEHNR and CDR2 FQNEAQ (reference sequence). The CDR3 runs 12 residues. CDR3 DNA sequence: TGTGCCAGCAGGGGGCGAAGTGAGACACCAAACTTC. Its protein is CASRGRSETPNF.

The genes are TRBV7-2 and TRBJ2-3; 8 bases map to TRBD2. Unmatched junction bases numbered 9, after V lost 3 bases and J lost 1 base. The length of the CDR3 is 17 residues. Germline V lookup: CDR1 SGHTA, CDR2 FQGNSA. The CDR3 reads CASSFGHGRGGTDTQYF. The DNA of the CDR3 is TGTGCCAGCAGCTTCGGTCACGGGAGGGGGGGCACAGATACGCAGTATTTT. The whole variable domain, filled in from reference TRBV7-2 and TRBJ2-3, reads GAGVSQSPSNKVTEKGKDVELRCDPISGHTALYWYRQSLGQGLEFLIYFQGNSAPDKSGLPSDRFSAERTGGSVSTLTIQRTQQEDSAVYLCASSFGHGRGGTDTQYFGPGTRLTVL.

The rearrangement links TRBV2 to TRBJ2-4; D perhaps matches TRBD1 (6 bases). The germline CDR1 and CDR2 sequences are SNHLY and FYNNEI. CDR3 length equals 12 residues. Trimming left V 7 bases short and J 9 bases short, with 13 bases between. The CDR3 DNA sequence: TGTGCCAGCAAGGGGGTCCTGGTCATTCAGTACTTC. Amino acid sequence: CASKGVLVIQYF.

The genes are TRBV10-2 and TRBJ2-7; a possible D gene is TRBD1 (5 bases). Trimming took off 6 bases at V and 0 bases at J, with 15 bases between the two ends. The CDR3 runs to 15 residues. Germline V CDR1 and CDR2: WSHSY, SAAADI. The CDR3 DNA follows: TGCGCCAGCAGCCCGAGGCAGGGAAGCTCCTACGAGCAGTACGTC. Its translation is CASSPRQGSSYEQYV.

The chain carries TRBV2 and TRBJ2-7; D remains ambiguous. The CDR3 runs to 11 residues. Trimming took off 0 bases at V and 8 bases at J, with 5 bases between the two ends. Germline V gene sequence: CDR1 SNHLY, CDR2 FYNNEI. The CDR3 bases are TGTGCCAGCAGTGAAGCGCGAAAGCAGTACTTC. This encodes CASSEARKQYF.

The chain combines TRBV12-3 or TRBV12-4 with TRBJ2-2; unclear D gene. Trimming stripped 6 bases from V and 6 bases from J, with 8 bases between. This CDR3 contains 12 residues. For the CDR3, the DNA is TGTGCCAGCAGACCTCGAGCCGGGGAGCTGTTTTTT. Translated: CASRPRAGELFF.

CDR3 region: CASSDTGSSYNEQFF. In nucleotides, the CDR3 is TGCGCCAGCAGTGATACAGGTAGCTCCTACAATGAGCAGTTCTTC. The chain employs TRBV10-1 and TRBJ2-1; D may be TRBD1 (5 bases). Germline V gives CDR1 WNHNN, CDR2 SYGVQD (reference sequence). V lost 3 bases and J 0 bases, leaving 9 bases between the germline ends. This CDR3 region has 15 residues.

The chain is built from TRBV2 and TRBJ1-2; maybe TRBD1 (6 bases). The CDR3 sequence is 14 residues long. CDR1 is SNHLY and CDR2 is FYNNEI in the germline V gene. V was trimmed by 2 bases and J by 7 bases, leaving 14 bases between them. CDR3 coding DNA: TGTGCCAGCAGTGAACTACAGGGAATAAGTGGCTACACCTTC. Residues: CASSELQGISGYTF.

This clone was observed many times. The chain joins TRBV7-2 to TRBJ1-2; D is uncertain. CDR3 length equals 12 residues. V shed 5 bases and J shed 5 bases, with 9 bases lying between them. Germline-derived CDR1 and CDR2 are SGHTA and FQGNSA. CDR3 nucleotide sequence: TGTGCCAGCAGCGTTACAGATTATGGCTACACCTTC. Amino acid sequence: CASSVTDYGYTF. Full variable domain (rest looked up from reference TRBV7-2 and TRBJ1-2): GAGVSQSPSNKVTEKGKDVELRCDPISGHTALYWYRQSLGQGLEFLIYFQGNSAPDKSGLPSDRFSAERTGGSVSTLTIQRTQQEDSAVYLCASSVTDYGYTFGSGTRLTVV.

This chain's CDR3 is CASSSLAGNTGELFF. The CDR3 DNA reads TGTGCCAGTAGTAGTCTAGCGGGGAACACCGGGGAGCTGTTTTTT. The chain joins TRBV19 to TRBJ2-2, with 8 bases that match TRBD2. The V segment lost 4 bases and the J segment 1 base; nucleotides outside the gene matches: 2. The CDR3 is made up of 15 amino acids. CDR1 and CDR2 from the germline V gene are LNHDA and SQIVND (reference sequence).

The chain combines TRBV5-1 with TRBJ1-4, with 11 bases that match TRBD1. CDR3 length: 15 amino acids. V dropped 2 bases and J dropped 7; count of bases not matched to a gene: 4. CDR1 is SGHRS, CDR2 YFSETQ, per germline. The CDR3 protein is CASSFSGTGGEKLFF. In DNA form, the CDR3 reads TGCGCCAGCAGCTTCTCCGGGACAGGGGGTGAAAAACTGTTTTTT.